The clone carrying this TCR beta chain was recorded a few times. The data are from a study of response to subunit inactivated influenza vaccine. MiXCR, applied by TCRdb to the RT-PCR reads, yields one record per CDR3 protein. This sample yields 500,000 to 600,000 distinct CDR3 sequences, of which 7.6% are seen a single time; over 10% belongs to the top ten. V lost 1 base, J lost 1 base, and 7 bases stayed unmatched. This CDR3 comprises 18 residues. Germline V gene sequence: CDR1 SGHAT, CDR2 FQNNGV. This specimen consisted of PBMCs from blood, obtained less than 30 months after vaccination. The V gene is TRBV11-2, the J gene TRBJ2-1, with 10 bases fitting TRBD2. This TCR derives from a man between 45 and 75 years old who received an inactivated influenza vaccine. The CDR3 spells CASSLGGSGGYSYNEQFF. The CDR3, as DNA: TGTGCCAGCAGCTTAGGTGGTAGCGGGGGGTATTCCTACAATGAGCAGTTCTTC.